The 28 T cell receptor beta chains presented below share a single source sample, sequenced in a study of identical twins. TCRdb fed the 5' RACE reads into MiXCR, producing one record per CDR3 protein. Here the sample spans some 630,000 distinct CDR3 sequences, under 8.5% being singletons. These records were also assigned to another study, of yellow fever vaccine responses in identical twins.

The sequencing sample was made of PBMCs. These receptors came from a woman younger than 35 in good health.

The V gene is TRBV6-1, the J gene TRBJ1-5; 7 positions match TRBD1. CDR1 is MNHNS and CDR2 is SASEGT in the germline V gene. The V gene end was trimmed by 5 bases and the J gene end by 4 bases; junction bases not matched to a gene: 8. The CDR3 extends over 15 amino acids. The DNA of the CDR3 is TGTGCCAGCAGTATCGGACAGGCTCCAAATCAGCCCCAGCATTTT. Translated: CASSIGQAPNQPQHF.

This clonotype was recorded many times. Here the CDR3 reads CASSVDRGVTTGELFF. The CDR3 region has the DNA TGCGCCAGCAGCGTGGACAGGGGGGTAACGACCGGGGAGCTGTTTTTT. This chain links TRBV5-1 with TRBJ2-2, with 10 bases fitting TRBD1. V shed 4 bases, J shed 5 bases, and the junction held 8 bases outside the gene matches. The CDR3 extends over 16 amino acids. CDR1 is SGHRS and CDR2 is YFSETQ in the germline V gene.

This clonotype was seen repeatedly, ten times or more. This sequence joins TRBV20-1 and TRBJ2-7; TRBD1 agrees at 10 bases. The CDR3 covers 16 residues. Germline V gene data show CDR1 as DFQATT and CDR2 as SNEGSKA (reference sequence). Unmatched junction bases numbered 7, after V lost 0 bases and J lost 2 bases. CDR3 in DNA: TGCAGTGCTAGAGATCTAAATGGGACAGGGGCCTACGAGCAGTACTTC. The encoded protein is CSARDLNGTGAYEQYF.

This clonotype was picked up many times. The rearrangement links TRBV2 to TRBJ1-4; D perhaps matches TRBD1 (5 bases). The CDR3 length is 12 residues. The germline V gene encodes CDR1 SNHLY and CDR2 FYNNEI. Trimming took 10 bases from V and 4 from J, leaving 10 bases between them. The CDR3 reads CATRAFNEKLFF. The CDR3 nucleotides are TGTGCCACCAGGGCCTTTAATGAAAAACTGTTTTTT.

V and J are TRBV9 and TRBJ2-6, with D possibly TRBD2 on 6 matching bases. The CDR3 is 15 amino acids. The V end lost 4 bases, the J end lost 2 bases, and 10 bases lay between the germline ends. Germline CDR1 SGDLS, CDR2 YYNGEE. The CDR3 region is CASSFGGTGANVLTF. In DNA, the CDR3 is TGTGCCAGCAGCTTCGGCGGGACTGGGGCCAACGTCCTGACTTTC. Full variable domain (outside the CDR3, taken from reference TRBV9 and TRBJ2-6): DSGVTQTPKHLITATGQRVTLRCSPRSGDLSVYWYQQSLDQGLQFLIQYYNGEERAKGNILERFSAQQFPDLHSELNLSSLELGDSALYFCASSFGGTGANVLTFGAGSRLTVL.

This clonotype was detected only a few times. The CDR3, as DNA: TGCGCCAGCAGCTTGGGAGGGCCATCGGATGAGCAGTTCTTC. It is translated as CASSLGGPSDEQFF. The chain recombines TRBV5-1 with TRBJ2-1; possible D gene TRBD2, 5 bases. The V and J ends lost 0 bases and 8 bases respectively, with 12 bases between them. The CDR3 consists of 14 residues. Per the germline V gene, CDR1 is SGHRS and CDR2 is YFSETQ.

This clonotype was seen at least ten times. The chain combines TRBV9 with TRBJ2-3; 13 positions match TRBD2. Germline loops: CDR1 SGDLS, CDR2 YYNGEE. Losses at the gene ends were 3 bases for V and 6 bases for J; bases not matched to a gene: 4. The CDR3 contains 15 residues. In nucleotides, the CDR3 is TGTGCCAGCAGCGGACTAGCGGGAGGCCAGGATACGCAGTATTTT. Amino acid sequence: CASSGLAGGQDTQYF.

This clonotype was found many times. The rearrangement links TRBV6-5 to TRBJ2-3, with 12 bases that match TRBD2. Germline V lookup: CDR1 MNHEY, CDR2 SVGAGI. J was trimmed by 0 bases and V by 2 bases; bases with no gene match: 9. The CDR3 runs 19 residues. The CDR3 nucleotides read TGTGCCAGCAGTTACCAACTCGGACTAGCGGGAACCAGCACAGATACGCAGTATTTT. Its protein product is CASSYQLGLAGTSTDTQYF.

This clonotype was seen only a few times. The chain couples TRBV4-1 to TRBJ2-6, with D perhaps matching TRBD1 (6 bases). With 2 bases removed from V and 3 bases from J, the gap between germline ends came to 14 bases. This CDR3 region has 17 residues. The V gene's germline CDR1 is MGHRA and CDR2 YSYEKL. The CDR3 bases are TGCGCCAGCAGCCAACTAAACAGGGCCGGTGGGGCCAACGTCCTGACTTTC. This gives the protein CASSQLNRAGGANVLTF.

The chain combines TRBV7-7 with TRBJ2-1; 9 bases map to TRBD1. Losses at the gene ends were 1 base for V and 9 bases for J; bases not matched to a gene: 4. The CDR3 spans 14 residues. Per the germline V gene, CDR1 is SSHAT and CDR2 is FNYEAQ (reference sequence). The CDR3 region has the DNA TGTGCCAGCAGCTTAGACAGGGGGCATGGTGAGCAGTTCTTC. Translated: CASSLDRGHGEQFF. Variable domain in full (rest from reference TRBV7-7 and TRBJ2-1): GAGVSQSPRYKVTKRGQDVTLRCDPISSHATLYWYQQALGQGPEFLTYFNYEAQPDKSGLPSDRFSAERPEGSISTLTIQRTEQRDSAMYRCASSLDRGHGEQFFGPGTRLTVL.

In its sample, this clonotype was seen many times. This chain connects TRBV29-1 to TRBJ2-1; 10 bases align to TRBD2. J lost 3 bases, V lost 6 bases, and 8 bases had no gene match. Germline V gene data show CDR1 as SQVTM and CDR2 as ANQGSEA. This CDR3 is 15 amino acids long. This chain's CDR3 is CSVYPRTSGYNEQFF. CDR3 sequence (DNA): TGCAGCGTGTACCCGAGGACTAGCGGCTACAATGAGCAGTTCTTC.

This clonotype was observed at least ten times. The junction departs from germline at one end; a sequencing error may be responsible. The genes are TRBV5-1 and TRBJ2-1, with D maybe TRBD2 (5 bases). The germline V gene has CDR1 SGHRS and CDR2 YFSETQ. The CDR3 is 15 residues long. The CDR3 protein is CASSLVAGSYNEQFF. The CDR3 DNA reads as TGTGCCAGCAGTTTAGTGGCGGGTTCCTACAATGAGCAGTTCTTC.

To note about this clonotype: At one end the junction does not follow the germline gene, possibly because of a read error. The CDR3 is CAIRDEAGGSGVNVLTF. DNA for the CDR3: TGTGCCATCAGGGATGAAGCGGGAGGTTCTGGGGTCAACGTCCTGACTTTC. The rearrangement joins TRBV10-3 to TRBJ2-6, with TRBD2 matching over 9 bases. Germline V CDR1 and CDR2: ENHRY, SYGVKD. This CDR3 comprises 17 residues.

This clonotype has ten or more counts. This chain links TRBV27 with TRBJ2-2; TRBD1 matches at 7 bases. J gave up 6 bases and V 6 bases, and 4 bases lay outside the gene matches. Germline loops: CDR1 MNHEY, CDR2 SMNVEV (reference sequence). The CDR3 consists of 13 residues. This chain's CDR3 is CASRLTGAGELFF. For the CDR3, the DNA is TGTGCCAGCAGGCTAACAGGGGCCGGGGAGCTGTTTTTT.

In this sample, this clonotype turned up a few times. The chain links TRBV6-1 to TRBJ2-7; 8 bases match TRBD1. The CDR3 runs to 15 residues. The junction had 9 bases not matched to a gene; V was cut back by 6 bases and J by 2 bases. The germline V gene encodes CDR1 MNHNS and CDR2 SASEGT. In DNA, the CDR3 is TGTGCCAGCAGCCCCGGGACAGGAAATCCCTACGAGCAGTACTTC. Its translation is CASSPGTGNPYEQYF.

This clonotype was seen a few times. At one end, the junction sequence differs from germline, possibly due to a read error. The CDR3 region has the DNA TGTGCCACCAGCAGAGATGAGGAGAGGCCAACTCTTATCTTC. Its protein product is CATSRDEERPTLIF. V gene TRBV15 combines with J gene TRBJ1-2; D gene unclear. The length of the CDR3 is 14 residues. The germline V gene has CDR1 LNHNV and CDR2 YYDKDF (reference sequence). Full variable domain (remainder filled in from reference TRBV15 and TRBJ1-2): DAMVIQNPRYQVTQFGKPVTLSCSQTLNHNVMYWYQQKSSQAPKLLFHYYDKDFNNEADTPDNFQSRRPNTSFCFLDIRSPGLGDTAMYLCATSRDEERPTLIFGSGTRLTVV.

The rearrangement joins TRBV7-2 to TRBJ1-2; D unclear. The germline V gene has CDR1 SGHTA and CDR2 FQGNSA. The V end lost 4 bases, the J end lost 0 bases, and 12 bases lay between the germline ends. The CDR3 has 15 amino acids. This CDR3 is CASSSSGLTNYGYTF. The CDR3, as DNA: TGTGCCAGCAGCTCCTCCGGTTTAACTAACTATGGCTACACCTTC.

There are a few counts of this clonotype. The chain recombines TRBV2 with TRBJ2-1; TRBD2 agrees at 11 bases. J was trimmed by 3 bases and V by 6 bases; bases with no gene match: 7. Germline-derived CDR1 and CDR2 are SNHLY and FYNNEI. CDR3 length equals 16 residues. CDR3 amino acids: CASSVRLAGFYNEQFF. The CDR3 DNA is TGTGCCAGCAGCGTTCGACTAGCGGGGTTCTACAATGAGCAGTTCTTC. The whole variable domain, filled in from reference TRBV2 and TRBJ2-1, reads EPEVTQTPSHQVTQMGQEVILRCVPISNHLYFYWYRQILGQKVEFLVSFYNNEISEKSEIFDDQFSVERPDGSNFTLKIRSTKLEDSAMYFCASSVRLAGFYNEQFFGPGTRLTVL.

This clonotype showed up many times. The rearrangement links TRBV12-3 or TRBV12-4 to TRBJ1-5, with a weak D call TRBD1 (6 bases). The CDR3 loop spans 13 amino acids. The V end lost 8 bases, the J end lost 7 bases, and 15 bases lay between the germline ends. The CDR3 is CASCRTVGQPQHF. The CDR3 DNA reads as TGTGCCAGCTGCCGGACAGTCGGGCAGCCCCAGCATTTT.

The gene calls are TRBV5-1 and TRBJ2-1, with 8 nucleotides matching TRBD1. Germline values: CDR1 SGHRS, CDR2 YFSETQ. J lost 8 bases, V lost 4 bases, and 11 bases had no gene match. The CDR3 is 15 amino acids. The CDR3 region has the DNA TGCGCCAGCAGCATCCGGGACAGGTTGGTGCATGAGCAGTTCTTC. Translated, it gives CASSIRDRLVHEQFF.

The chain links TRBV3-1 to TRBJ2-2; 10 bases line up with TRBD1. In germline, CDR1 is LGHDT, CDR2 YNNKEL (reference sequence). The CDR3 has 16 residues. The V segment lost 5 bases and the J segment 1 base; nucleotides outside the gene matches: 4. This CDR3 is CASSAWDRGNTGELFF. CDR3 in DNA: TGTGCCAGCAGCGCATGGGACAGGGGGAACACCGGGGAGCTGTTTTTT. Filled out from reference TRBV3-1 and TRBJ2-2, the complete variable domain reads DTAVSQTPKYLVTQMGNDKSIKCEQNLGHDTMYWYKQDSKKFLKIMFSYNNKELIINETVPNRFSPKSPDKAHLNLHINSLELGDSAVYFCASSAWDRGNTGELFFGEGSRLTVL.

This clonotype was seen ten or more times. J is TRBJ2-7 and V is TRBV12-3 or TRBV12-4; 8 nucleotides agree with TRBD1. This CDR3 has 13 residues. With V trimmed by 1 base and J by 6 bases, 2 bases remained unmatched. In DNA, the CDR3 is TGTGCCAGCAGTTTAGGGACAGGGATCGAGCAGTACTTC. It codes for CASSLGTGIEQYF.

This clonotype turned up a few times. The gene calls are TRBV6-5 and TRBJ2-3, with 9 bases lining up with TRBD2. J gave up 3 bases and V 1 base, and 2 bases lay outside the gene matches. Germline-derived CDR1 and CDR2 are MNHEY and SVGAGI. The CDR3 extends over 15 amino acids. CDR3 DNA: TGTGCCAGCAGTTACTTGCGGGGGGGGACAGATACGCAGTATTTT. Translation: CASSYLRGGTDTQYF.

This clonotype was recorded a few times. One base away lies a much larger clone, so this may be a sequencing read error. The CDR3 here is CASSDRVNEQFF. In nucleotides, the CDR3 is TGTGCCAGCAGTGACAGGGTCAATGAGCAGTTCTTC. V and J are TRBV2 and TRBJ2-1; D possibly corresponds to TRBD1 (5 bases). Trimming took 3 bases from V and 6 from J, leaving 6 bases between them. Germline V CDR1 and CDR2: SNHLY, FYNNEI. This CDR3 comprises 12 residues.

The rearrangement uses TRBV20-1 and TRBJ2-1; D is unclear. V gave up 6 bases and J gave up 4 bases, with 19 bases separating them. Germline V lookup: CDR1 DFQATT, CDR2 SNEGSKA (reference sequence). This CDR3 comprises 15 residues. CDR3 sequence (DNA): TGCAGTGCAAACAGAGCTGGGCCACCTTACAATGAGCAGTTCTTC. It encodes CSANRAGPPYNEQFF.

In its sample, this clonotype was seen a few times. This rearrangement joins TRBV20-1 to TRBJ1-4; D unclear. V was cut by 0 bases and J by 4 bases, with 12 bases left in between. The CDR3 runs to 15 residues. Germline-derived CDR1 and CDR2 are DFQATT and SNEGSKA (reference sequence). In DNA form, the CDR3 reads TGCAGTGCTAGAGATCAGGCAGCGTTTAATGAAAAACTGTTTTTT. Translating it yields CSARDQAAFNEKLFF.

V and J are TRBV12-3 or TRBV12-4 and TRBJ2-3; 12 positions agree with TRBD2. The CDR3 extends over 15 amino acids. V shed 4 bases, J shed 2 bases, and the junction held 1 base outside the gene matches. In DNA, the CDR3 is TGTGCCAGCAGTTCTAGCGGGGGGGACACAGATACGCAGTATTTT. This sequence encodes CASSSSGGDTDTQYF.

This clonotype was observed a handful of times. The chain uses TRBV29-1 and TRBJ2-7; no clear D. The CDR3 has 12 amino acids. V dropped 4 bases and J dropped 3 bases, with 10 bases sitting between them. CDR1 is SQVTM and CDR2 is ANQGSEA in the germline V gene. CDR3 DNA: TGCAGCGTTGGCGAATCGGGCTACGAGCAGTACTTC. It is translated as CSVGESGYEQYF.